This paragraph covers one T cell receptor beta chain sequence. In the PCR, 60 Vbeta and 13 Jbeta primers were used. The table came from immunoSEQ multiplex PCR; TCRdb's copy has only in-frame clones and leaves some out. The sample holds approximately 160,000 clones, about three quarters seen once. This entry comes from a study of cytomegalovirus exposure and HLA in healthy donors. Sequenced input: PBMCs. The sequence was collected from a woman aged 35 to 49 in good health and CMV-seropositive.

The CDR3 spells CAISESRVYGYTF. The CDR3 bases are TGTGCCATCAGTGAGTCGCGGGTCTATGGCTACACCTTC. V and J are TRBV10-3 and TRBJ1-2; D is undetermined. Germline V lookup: CDR1 ENHRY, CDR2 SYGVKD. The CDR3 has 13 amino acids. V dropped 0 bases and J dropped 4 bases, with 6 bases sitting between them.